This T cell receptor (beta chain) was obtained from a study of Ad26.COV2.S vaccination and SARS-CoV-2 variants. About the research overall: Administration of Ad26.COV2.S was intramuscular, either once or twice 56 days apart.

Treatment indicated: roughly 20 received Ad26.COV2.S at low or high dose, single or two shots; 5 received placebo; per-sample allocation not given. Sampling was performed 63 days after the first vaccine or placebo injection. What was given as vaccine was an Ad26 vector encoding Wuhan-strain SARS-CoV-2 spike. Trimming shortened V by 4 bases and J by 9 bases, and 12 bases separated the two germline ends. The CDR3 is 11 amino acids. Germline values: CDR1 DFQATT, CDR2 SNEGSKA (reference sequence). Repertoires were generated with immunoSEQ multiplex PCR, while TCRdb's copy carries only in-frame clones and drops some. The profile shows roughly 300,000 clones, approximately 86% of them singletons.

The chain has TRBV20-1 and TRBJ1-1; TRBD1 is a possible D gene (6 bases). Source: peripheral blood, taken in a trial of Ad26.COV2.S vaccine versus placebo. This clonotype was obtained from a person between 18 and 65 years old who received the Ad26.COV2.S COVID-19 vaccine or a placebo. This chain's CDR3 is CSAKDSQKAFF. Written as DNA, the CDR3 is TGCAGTGCTAAGGACAGTCAGAAAGCTTTCTTT.